This record looks at one T cell receptor beta chain sequence and its context. Its antigen is undetermined. This sample was taken from a study of Ad26.COV2.S vaccination and SARS-CoV-2 variants. Study-wide results and limits: Following vaccination, spike-specific CD8+ and CD4+ T cell responses reportedly exhibited substantial breadth. There was a possibility that the TCR breadth and depth analyses underestimated total T cell responses. Participants given vaccine showed non-spike TCR breadth similar to that of placebo recipients. Recipients given vaccine exceeded placebo recipients in spike-specific TCR breadth.

Here immunoSEQ multiplex PCR was the method, and the copy in TCRdb shows in-frame clones only, minus some. The sample shows more than 120,000 clones, around 86% of them seen only once. Looked up from germline, CDR1 is SGHVS and CDR2 is FQNEAQ. V was cut by 6 bases and J by 6 bases, with 12 bases left in between. The CDR3 runs 12 residues. Source: peripheral blood, taken after recovery from COVID-19. This sequence joins TRBV7-8 and TRBJ2-7; no clear D. The receptor was derived from a human donor who had recovered from COVID-19. The CDR3: CASRQFPGEQYF. The CDR3 DNA sequence: TGTGCCAGCAGACAATTTCCGGGCGAGCAGTACTTC.